This T cell receptor (beta chain) was profiled in a study of neurological immune-mediated disorders. TCRdb reanalysed the 5' RACE reads using MiXCR and keeps one entry per CDR3 protein. The sample includes 45,000 to 60,000 distinct CDR3 sequences, 2% to 2.5% of them seen just once. This clonotype was observed a few times. The germline gives CDR1 DFQATT, CDR2 SNEGSKA (reference sequence). Trimming removed 3 bases from V and 2 bases from J, with 17 bases in between. This CDR3 is 16 amino acids long. Source material: PBMCs. The source of this sequence is a man aged 50 to 59 with multiple sclerosis. The chain carries TRBV20-1 and TRBJ2-1; D is uncertain. The DNA for the CDR3 is TGCAGTGCTAGCCGACGCACCCGAGGAACCTACAATGAGCAGTTCTTC. Translated, it gives CSASRRTRGTYNEQFF.